The T cell receptor beta chain described here comes from a study of CXCR3-negative and CXCR3-positive naive CD8 T cells. Preparation of TRB cDNA libraries relied on 5' RACE carrying UMI labels. TCRdb re-called the 5' RACE reads and gives one entry per CDR3 protein, without DNA. The sample data list approximately 62,000 distinct CDR3 sequences. CD45RO-CCR7+CD27+CD95- characterized naive CD8+ T cells. Germline V gene sequence: CDR1 LGHDT, CDR2 YNNKEL (reference sequence). CDR3 length: 14 amino acids. Sequenced: naive CXCR3- CD8+ T cells from blood. This sample's subset: CD45RO-CCR7+CD27+CD95- naive CD8+ T cells lacking CXCR3 (TNR3-). The TCR comes from a human donor in good health. Some clones in this sample may be carry-over from other donors' samples. The chain couples TRBV3-1 to TRBJ2-5. This chain's CDR3 is CASSQDRWGETQYF.